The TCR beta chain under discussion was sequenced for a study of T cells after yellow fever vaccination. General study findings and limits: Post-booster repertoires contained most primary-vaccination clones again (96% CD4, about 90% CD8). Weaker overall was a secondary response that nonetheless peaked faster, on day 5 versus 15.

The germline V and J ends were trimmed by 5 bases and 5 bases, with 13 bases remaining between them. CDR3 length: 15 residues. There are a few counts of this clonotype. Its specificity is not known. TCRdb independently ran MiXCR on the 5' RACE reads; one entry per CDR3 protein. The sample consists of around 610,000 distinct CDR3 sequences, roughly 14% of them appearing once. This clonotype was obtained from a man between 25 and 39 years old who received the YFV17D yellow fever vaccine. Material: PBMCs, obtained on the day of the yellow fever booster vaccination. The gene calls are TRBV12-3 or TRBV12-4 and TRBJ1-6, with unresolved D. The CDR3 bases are TGTGCCAGCAGTCTAGGGTGGGGTCATAATTCACCCCTCCACTTT. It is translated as CASSLGWGHNSPLHF.